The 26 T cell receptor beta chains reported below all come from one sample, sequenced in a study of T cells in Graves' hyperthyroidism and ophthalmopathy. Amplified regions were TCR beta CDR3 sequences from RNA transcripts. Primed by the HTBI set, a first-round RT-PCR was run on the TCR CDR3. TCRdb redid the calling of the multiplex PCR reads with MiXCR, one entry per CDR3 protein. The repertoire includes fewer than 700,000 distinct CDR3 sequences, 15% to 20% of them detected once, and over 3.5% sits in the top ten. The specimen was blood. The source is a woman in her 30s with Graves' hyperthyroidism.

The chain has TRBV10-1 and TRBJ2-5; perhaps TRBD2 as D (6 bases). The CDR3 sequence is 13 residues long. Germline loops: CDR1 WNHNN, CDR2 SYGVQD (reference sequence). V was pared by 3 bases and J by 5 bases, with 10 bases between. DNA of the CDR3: TGCGCCAGCAGTGAAGTAAGCGGGGAGACCCAGTACTTC. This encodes CASSEVSGETQYF.

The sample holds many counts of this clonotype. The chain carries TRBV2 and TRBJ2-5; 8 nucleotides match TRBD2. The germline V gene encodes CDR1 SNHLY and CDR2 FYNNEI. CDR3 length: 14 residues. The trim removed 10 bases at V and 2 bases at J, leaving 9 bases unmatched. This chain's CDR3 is CAISGGTRQETQYF. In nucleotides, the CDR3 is TGTGCCATTTCCGGTGGGACTAGGCAAGAGACCCAGTACTTC.

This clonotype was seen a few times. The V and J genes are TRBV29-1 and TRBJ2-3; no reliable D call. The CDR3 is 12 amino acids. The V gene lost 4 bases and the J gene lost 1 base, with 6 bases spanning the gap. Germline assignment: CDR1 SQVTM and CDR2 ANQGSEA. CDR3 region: CSVVPGTDTQYF. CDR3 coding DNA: TGCAGCGTTGTACCGGGCACAGATACGCAGTATTTT.

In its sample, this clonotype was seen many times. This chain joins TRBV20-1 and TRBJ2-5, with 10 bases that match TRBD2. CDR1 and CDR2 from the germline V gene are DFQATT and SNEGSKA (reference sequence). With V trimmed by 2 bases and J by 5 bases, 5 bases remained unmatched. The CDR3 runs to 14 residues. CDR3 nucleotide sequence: TGCAGTGCTAGAAGCGGGAGGGTCGGGGAGACCCAGTACTTC. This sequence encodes CSARSGRVGETQYF.

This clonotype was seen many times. The chain's CDR3 is CASSTPGGHNYGYTF. The CDR3, as DNA: TGTGCCAGCAGTACCCCCGGAGGACATAACTATGGCTACACCTTC. This chain uses TRBV2 with TRBJ1-2; D may be TRBD1 (5 bases). From germline, CDR1 is SNHLY and CDR2 FYNNEI. The CDR3 runs to 15 residues. Trimming removed 5 bases from V and 1 base from J, with 14 bases in between. The variable domain in full, with the rest retrieved from reference TRBV2 and TRBJ1-2, is EPEVTQTPSHQVTQMGQEVILRCVPISNHLYFYWYRQILGQKVEFLVSFYNNEISEKSEIFDDQFSVERPDGSNFTLKIRSTKLEDSAMYFCASSTPGGHNYGYTFGSGTRLTVV.

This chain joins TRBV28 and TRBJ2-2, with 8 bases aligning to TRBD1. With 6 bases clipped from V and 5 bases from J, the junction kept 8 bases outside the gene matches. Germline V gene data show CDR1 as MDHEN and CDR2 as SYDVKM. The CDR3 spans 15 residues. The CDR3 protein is CASSFGTGKTGELFF. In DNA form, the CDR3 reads TGTGCCAGCAGCTTTGGGACAGGCAAGACCGGGGAGCTGTTTTTT.

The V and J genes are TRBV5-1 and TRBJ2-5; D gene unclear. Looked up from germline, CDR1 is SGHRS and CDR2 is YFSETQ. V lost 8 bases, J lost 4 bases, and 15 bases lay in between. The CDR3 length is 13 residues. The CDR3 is CASAGVVGETQYF. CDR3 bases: TGCGCCAGTGCTGGGGTAGTGGGAGAGACCCAGTACTTC.

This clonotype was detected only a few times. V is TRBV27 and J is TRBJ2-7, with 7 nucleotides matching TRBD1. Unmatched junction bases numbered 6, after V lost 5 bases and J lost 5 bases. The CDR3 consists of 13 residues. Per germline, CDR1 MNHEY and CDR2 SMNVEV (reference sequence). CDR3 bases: TGTGCCAGCAGTGACAGGGATACGGACGAGCAGTACTTC. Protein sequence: CASSDRDTDEQYF.

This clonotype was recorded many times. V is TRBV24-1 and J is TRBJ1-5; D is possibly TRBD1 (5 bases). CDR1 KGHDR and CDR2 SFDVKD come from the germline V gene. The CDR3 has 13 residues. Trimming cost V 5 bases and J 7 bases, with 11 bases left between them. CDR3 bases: TGTGCCACCAGTGTTACCGGGGGGCAGCCCCAGCATTTT. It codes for CATSVTGGQPQHF.

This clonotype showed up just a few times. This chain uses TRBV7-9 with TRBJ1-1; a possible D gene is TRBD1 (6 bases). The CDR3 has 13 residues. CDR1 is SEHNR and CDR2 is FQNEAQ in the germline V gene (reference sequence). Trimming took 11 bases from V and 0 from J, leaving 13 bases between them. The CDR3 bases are TGTGCCTATCAATGGGGGCTGAACACTGAAGCTTTCTTT. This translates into CAYQWGLNTEAFF.

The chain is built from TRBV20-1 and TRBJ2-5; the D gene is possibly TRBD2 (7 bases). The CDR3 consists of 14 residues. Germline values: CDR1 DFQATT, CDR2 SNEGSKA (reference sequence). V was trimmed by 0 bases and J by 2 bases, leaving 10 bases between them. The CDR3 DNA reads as TGCAGTGCTAGAGAGGGGGGGCATCAAGAGACCCAGTACTTC. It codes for CSAREGGHQETQYF.

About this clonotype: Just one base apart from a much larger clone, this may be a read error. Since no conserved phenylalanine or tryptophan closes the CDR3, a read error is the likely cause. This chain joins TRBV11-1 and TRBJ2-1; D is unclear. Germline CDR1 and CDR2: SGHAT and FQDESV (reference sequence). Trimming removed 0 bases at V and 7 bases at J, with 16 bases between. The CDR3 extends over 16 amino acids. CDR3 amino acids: CASSLAPIDLGNEQFS. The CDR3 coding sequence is TGTGCCAGCAGCTTAGCGCCAATCGACCTTGGGAATGAGCAGTTCTCC.

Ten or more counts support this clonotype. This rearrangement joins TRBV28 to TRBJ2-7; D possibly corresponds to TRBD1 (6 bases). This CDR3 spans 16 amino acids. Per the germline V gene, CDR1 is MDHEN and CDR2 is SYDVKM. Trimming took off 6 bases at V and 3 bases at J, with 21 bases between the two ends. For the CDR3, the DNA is TGTGCCAGCAGCCCCCGGACAGTCAGTAAGATCTACGAGCAGTACTTC. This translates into CASSPRTVSKIYEQYF.

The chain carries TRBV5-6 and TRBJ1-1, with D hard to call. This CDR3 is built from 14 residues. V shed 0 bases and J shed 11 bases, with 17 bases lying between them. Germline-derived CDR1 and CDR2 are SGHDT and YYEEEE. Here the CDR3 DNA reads TGTGCCAGCAGCTTGGGAGATAGCGTCGGTACGGCTTTCTTT. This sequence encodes CASSLGDSVGTAFF.

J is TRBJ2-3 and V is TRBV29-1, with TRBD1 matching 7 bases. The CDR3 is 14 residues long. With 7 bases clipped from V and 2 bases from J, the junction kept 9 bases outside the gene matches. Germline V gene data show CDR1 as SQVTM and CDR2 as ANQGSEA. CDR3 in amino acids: CSATPGGDTDTQYF. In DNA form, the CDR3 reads TGCAGCGCCACTCCAGGGGGTGACACAGATACGCAGTATTTT.

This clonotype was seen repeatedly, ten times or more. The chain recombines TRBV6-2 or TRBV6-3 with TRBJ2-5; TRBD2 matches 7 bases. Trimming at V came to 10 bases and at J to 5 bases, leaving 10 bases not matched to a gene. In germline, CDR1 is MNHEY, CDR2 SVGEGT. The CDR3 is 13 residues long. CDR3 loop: CATRRELGETQYF. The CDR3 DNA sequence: TGTGCCACCCGGCGGGAGCTGGGGGAGACCCAGTACTTC.

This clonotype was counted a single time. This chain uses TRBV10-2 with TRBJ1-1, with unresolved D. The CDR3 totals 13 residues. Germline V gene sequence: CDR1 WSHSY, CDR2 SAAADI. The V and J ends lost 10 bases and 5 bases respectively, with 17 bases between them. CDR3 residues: CATTDLLRTEAFF. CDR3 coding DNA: TGCGCCACGACGGACCTCTTAAGGACTGAAGCTTTCTTT.

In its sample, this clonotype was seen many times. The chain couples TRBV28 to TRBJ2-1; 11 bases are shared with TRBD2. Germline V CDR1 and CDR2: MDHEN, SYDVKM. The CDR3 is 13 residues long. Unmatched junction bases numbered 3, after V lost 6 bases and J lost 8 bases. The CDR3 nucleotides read TGTGCCAGCAGACTAGCGGGAGCCCATGAGCAGTTCTTC. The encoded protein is CASRLAGAHEQFF.

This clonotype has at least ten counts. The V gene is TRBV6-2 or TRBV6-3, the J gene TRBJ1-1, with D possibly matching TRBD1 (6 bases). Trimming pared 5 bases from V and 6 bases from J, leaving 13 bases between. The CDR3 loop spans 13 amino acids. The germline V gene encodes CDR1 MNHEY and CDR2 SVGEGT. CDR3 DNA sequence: TGTGCCAGCAGTGGAACCAGGGGATCTGAAGCTTTCTTT. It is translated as CASSGTRGSEAFF.

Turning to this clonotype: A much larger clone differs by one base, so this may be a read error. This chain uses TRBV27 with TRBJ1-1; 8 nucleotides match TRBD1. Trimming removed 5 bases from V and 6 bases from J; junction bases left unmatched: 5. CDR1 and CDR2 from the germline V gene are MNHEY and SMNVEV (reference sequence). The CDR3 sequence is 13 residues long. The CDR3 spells CASSLDRDAEAFF. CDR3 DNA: TGTGCCAGCAGTCTGGACAGGGACGCTGAAGCTTTCTTT.

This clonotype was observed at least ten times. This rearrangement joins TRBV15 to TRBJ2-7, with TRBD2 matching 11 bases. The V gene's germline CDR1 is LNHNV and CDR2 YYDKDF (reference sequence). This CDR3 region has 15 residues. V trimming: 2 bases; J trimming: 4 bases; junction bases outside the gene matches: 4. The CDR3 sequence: CATSRLLAGVYEQYF. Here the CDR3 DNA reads TGTGCCACCAGCAGATTACTAGCGGGAGTATACGAGCAGTACTTC. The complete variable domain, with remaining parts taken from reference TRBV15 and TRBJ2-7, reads DAMVIQNPRYQVTQFGKPVTLSCSQTLNHNVMYWYQQKSSQAPKLLFHYYDKDFNNEADTPDNFQSRRPNTSFCFLDIRSPGLGDTAMYLCATSRLLAGVYEQYFGPGTRLTVT.

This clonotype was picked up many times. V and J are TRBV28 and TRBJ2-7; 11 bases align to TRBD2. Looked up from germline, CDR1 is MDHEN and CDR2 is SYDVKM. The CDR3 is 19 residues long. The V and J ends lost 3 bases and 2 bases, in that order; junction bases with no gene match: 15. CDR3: CASSFPRPSTSGSPYEQYF. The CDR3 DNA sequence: TGTGCCAGCAGTTTCCCCCGACCATCAACTAGCGGGAGTCCCTACGAGCAGTACTTC.

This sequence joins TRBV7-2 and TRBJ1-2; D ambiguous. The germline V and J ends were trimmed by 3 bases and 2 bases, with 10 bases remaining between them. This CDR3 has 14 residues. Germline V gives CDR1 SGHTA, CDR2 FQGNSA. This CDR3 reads CASSFDSGNYGYTF. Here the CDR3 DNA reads TGTGCCAGCAGCTTCGATTCCGGGAACTATGGCTACACCTTC.

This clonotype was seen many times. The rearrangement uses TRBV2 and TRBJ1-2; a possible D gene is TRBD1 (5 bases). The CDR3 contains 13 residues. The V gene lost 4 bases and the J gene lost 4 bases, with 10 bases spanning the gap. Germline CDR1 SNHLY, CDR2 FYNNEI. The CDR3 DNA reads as TGTGCCAGCAGTGCGACAGCCCTCTATGGCTACACCTTC. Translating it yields CASSATALYGYTF.

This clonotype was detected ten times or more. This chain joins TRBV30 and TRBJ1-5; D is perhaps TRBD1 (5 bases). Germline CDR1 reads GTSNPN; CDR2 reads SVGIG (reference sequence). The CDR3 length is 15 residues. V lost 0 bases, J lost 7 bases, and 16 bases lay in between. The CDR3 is CAWSVRNRLEQPQHF. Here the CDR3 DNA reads TGTGCCTGGAGTGTACGGAACAGGCTGGAGCAGCCCCAGCATTTT.

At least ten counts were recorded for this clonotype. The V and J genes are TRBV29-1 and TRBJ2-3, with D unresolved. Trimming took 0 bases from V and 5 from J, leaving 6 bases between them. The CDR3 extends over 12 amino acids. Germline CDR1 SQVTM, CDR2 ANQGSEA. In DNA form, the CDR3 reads TGCAGCGTTGAAGATCGAGGAGATACGCAGTATTTT. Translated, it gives CSVEDRGDTQYF.